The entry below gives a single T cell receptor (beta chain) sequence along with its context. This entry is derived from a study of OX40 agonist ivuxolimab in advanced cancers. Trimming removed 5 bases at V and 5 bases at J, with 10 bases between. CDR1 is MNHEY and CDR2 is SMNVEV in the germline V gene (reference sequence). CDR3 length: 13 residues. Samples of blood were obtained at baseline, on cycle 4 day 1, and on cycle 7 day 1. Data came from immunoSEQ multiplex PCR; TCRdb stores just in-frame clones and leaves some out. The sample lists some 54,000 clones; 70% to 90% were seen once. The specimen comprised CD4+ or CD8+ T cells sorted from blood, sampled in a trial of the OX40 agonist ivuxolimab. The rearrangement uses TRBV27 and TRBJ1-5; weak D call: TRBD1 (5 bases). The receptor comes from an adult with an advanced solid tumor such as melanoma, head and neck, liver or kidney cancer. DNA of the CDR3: TGTGCCAGCAGTCATGGGGCCCATCAGCCCCAGCATTTT. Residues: CASSHGAHQPQHF.